This record covers a single T cell receptor beta chain. Its antigen is still unknown. Relying on iRepertoire HTBI primers and Arm-PCR of CDR3 regions, the team built TCR beta libraries. One entry per CDR3 protein, called by TCRdb with MiXCR from the multiplex PCR reads. Among 650,000 to 850,000 distinct CDR3 sequences listed, roughly 30% were seen once. This sample is part of a study of regulatory T cells in long-lasting Graves disease. Time point indicated: persistent/refractory GD, antithyroid drugs over 5 years with positive TRAb. The authors made the TCR library using RNA they extracted from PBMCs. The study's findings and limits: The TCR repertoire of persistent Graves' patients was less diverse than that of newly diagnosed ones. New patients shared fewer public clonotypes (966) than persistent patients did (2,741).

This CDR3 contains 24 residues. Trimming cost V 5 bases and J 0 bases; bases outside gene matches: 28. Looked up from germline, CDR1 is SGHTA and CDR2 is FQGTGA. The receptor was derived from a female donor with Graves disease. Sequencing used peripheral blood mononuclear cells (PBMCs), obtained when the disease was refractory, from a patient treated with antithyroid drugs. The J gene is TRBJ2-4, the V gene TRBV7-3, with 10 bases that match TRBD2. The CDR3 nucleotides read TGTGCCAGCAGCCCTCCGGGGTCTAGCGGGAGTCCTCCCCTAACGCCGCTAGCCAAAAACATTCAGTACTTC. Protein: CASSPPGSSGSPPLTPLAKNIQYF.